This T cell receptor (beta chain) was sequenced in a study of beta chain features in type 1 diabetes. This clone was detected a few times. Its target is not known. Study-level points and caveats: Patients with Type 1 diabetes showed moderately but significantly shorter TCRB CDR3s in all four CD4+ subsets. Diminished insertions and augmented deletions at VDJ junctions characterized type 1 diabetes patients.

Expressed TCRB transcripts were sequenced, since all the RNA that had been isolated was reverse transcribed. The data were produced by immunoSEQ multiplex PCR, yet TCRdb's version contains in-frame clones alone and is incomplete. The repertoire holds about 260,000 clones, with approximately 20% as singletons. This TCR was recovered from a middle-aged woman with type 1 diabetes. The sequencing input was naive CD4+ T cells from blood.

The CDR3 loop is CASSAYWRRAQYF. The DNA for the CDR3 is TGTGCCAGCAGTGCGTACTGGAGGAGGGCCCAGTACTTC. The chain joins TRBV27 to TRBJ2-5; a weak D match, TRBD2 (6 bases). Germline loops: CDR1 MNHEY, CDR2 SMNVEV (reference sequence). V lost 5 bases and J 9 bases, leaving 16 bases between the germline ends. This CDR3 comprises 13 residues.